Following are 29 T cell receptor beta chains from one sample sequenced in a study of spatial heterogeneity in lung cancer. The time point is: blood at routine non-recurrence follow-up after resection. Whole RNA from tumor, nontumor lung or frozen PBMC was sequenced unsorted. TCRdb analysed the 5' RACE reads with MiXCR anew, one entry per CDR3 protein. Here the sample spans about 120,000 distinct CDR3 sequences, 9% to 15% being singletons. The material was PBMCs, obtained at follow-up. These TCRs come from a male donor with early-stage non-small cell lung cancer.

By share, this clonotype ranks as medium-sized. This sequence joins TRBV5-1 and TRBJ2-5, with TRBD1 identical over 7 bases. CDR1 is SGHRS, CDR2 YFSETQ, per germline. The ends lost 5 bases at V and 2 bases at J; junction bases unmatched: 6. The CDR3 covers 14 residues. In nucleotides, the CDR3 is TGCGCCAGCAGACCAGGGGGACATCAAGAGACCCAGTACTTC. Translating it yields CASRPGGHQETQYF. Full variable domain (missing parts from reference TRBV5-1 and TRBJ2-5): KAGVTQTPRYLIKTRGQQVTLSCSPISGHRSVSWYQQTPGQGLQFLFEYFSETQRNKGNFPGRFSGRQFSNSRSEMNVSTLELGDSALYLCASRPGGHQETQYFGPGTRLLVL.

This clonotype was found a few times. The gene calls are TRBV9 and TRBJ2-3; 13 bases fit TRBD2. This CDR3 contains 16 residues. Germline V lookup: CDR1 SGDLS, CDR2 YYNGEE. The V and J ends lost 4 bases and 5 bases, in that order; junction bases with no gene match: 7. In nucleotides, the CDR3 is TGTGCCAGCAGCTTTACTAGCGGGGGGGCCGGAGATACGCAGTATTTT. Translation: CASSFTSGGAGDTQYF. Looking up the rest from reference TRBV9 and TRBJ2-3 gives the full variable domain: DSGVTQTPKHLITATGQRVTLRCSPRSGDLSVYWYQQSLDQGLQFLIQYYNGEERAKGNILERFSAQQFPDLHSELNLSSLELGDSALYFCASSFTSGGAGDTQYFGPGTRLTVL.

V and J are TRBV4-3 and TRBJ2-1; D possibly corresponds to TRBD2 (6 bases). The CDR3 spans 15 residues. The V gene's germline CDR1 is LGHNA and CDR2 YSLEER. Trimming removed 0 bases at V and 7 bases at J, with 13 bases between. The CDR3 region has the DNA TGCGCCAGCAGCCAAGAGAGGGCGGGGTTTAATGAGCAGTTCTTC. Amino acid sequence: CASSQERAGFNEQFF.

This clonotype was found a few times. The J gene is TRBJ2-1, the V gene TRBV7-9; 7 bases agree with TRBD1. CDR1 and CDR2 (germline): SEHNR, FQNEAQ (reference sequence). The V segment lost 5 bases and the J segment 7 bases; nucleotides outside the gene matches: 11. The CDR3 spans 15 residues. The CDR3 here is CASSHLQGTRNEQFF. The CDR3 region has the DNA TGTGCCAGCAGCCATTTACAGGGGACGAGGAATGAGCAGTTCTTC.

This clonotype was observed many times. The rearrangement links TRBV20-1 to TRBJ1-5; 9 bases agree with TRBD1. CDR1 and CDR2 (germline): DFQATT, SNEGSKA (reference sequence). The CDR3 runs 12 residues. Unmatched junction bases numbered 1, after V lost 5 bases and J lost 5 bases. The CDR3 sequence: CSARTGDQPQHF. The CDR3 DNA reads TGCAGTGCTCGGACAGGGGATCAGCCCCAGCATTTT.

This clonotype was observed many times. The chain joins TRBV10-3 to TRBJ2-7, with a possible D match to TRBD2 (7 bases). Per the germline V gene, CDR1 is ENHRY and CDR2 is SYGVKD. V lost 7 bases, J lost 2 bases, and 12 bases lay in between. The CDR3 covers 13 residues. Here the CDR3 reads CAIKGGSTYEQYF. For the CDR3, the DNA is TGTGCCATCAAGGGGGGGAGTACCTACGAGCAGTACTTC.

This clonotype was picked up many times. The genes are TRBV4-2 and TRBJ2-7; D is ambiguous. The CDR3 is made up of 13 amino acids. Germline V lookup: CDR1 LGHNA, CDR2 YNFKEQ. Trimming removed 1 base at V and 6 bases at J, with 10 bases between. Written as DNA, the CDR3 is TGTGCCAGCAGCCAAGTGGGTCAGCCCGAGCAGTACTTC. It codes for CASSQVGQPEQYF.

This clonotype was recorded many times. The rearrangement links TRBV9 to TRBJ2-7, with 10 bases that match TRBD2. The CDR3 contains 16 residues. CDR1 SGDLS and CDR2 YYNGEE come from the germline V gene. V was pared by 6 bases and J by 1 base, with 10 bases of the junction left unmatched. The CDR3 sequence is CASTSSLAGGSYEQYF. The CDR3 DNA reads as TGTGCCAGCACCTCCTCCTTAGCGGGGGGTTCCTACGAGCAGTACTTC.

The table lists this clonotype with many counts. V and J are TRBV5-4 and TRBJ1-6; 8 bases line up with TRBD1. Looked up from germline, CDR1 is SGHNT and CDR2 is YYREEE (reference sequence). The CDR3 runs 15 residues. After removal of 2 bases from V and 6 bases from J, the junction contained 4 bases not matched to a gene. The CDR3 spells CASSFSQGANSPLHF. The CDR3, as DNA: TGTGCCAGCAGCTTTAGCCAGGGGGCTAATTCACCCCTCCACTTT.

This clonotype was seen a handful of times. This rearrangement joins TRBV19 to TRBJ1-1, with no clear D. The V gene lost 3 bases and the J gene lost 1 base, with 6 bases spanning the gap. This CDR3 comprises 13 residues. The germline V gene has CDR1 LNHDA and CDR2 SQIVND (reference sequence). CDR3 protein: CASSIKGNTEAFF. CDR3 nucleotides: TGTGCCAGTAGTATCAAGGGGAACACTGAAGCTTTCTTT.

This clonotype was detected once. V and J are TRBV5-1 and TRBJ1-2; D may be TRBD1 (6 bases). The CDR3 contains 13 residues. V lost 4 bases and J 1 base, leaving 8 bases between the germline ends. CDR1 is SGHRS, CDR2 YFSETQ, per germline. In DNA, the CDR3 is TGCGCCAGCAGCGAGGACAGTAACTATGGCTACACCTTC. Encoded protein: CASSEDSNYGYTF.

This clonotype was counted many times. The rearrangement joins TRBV19 to TRBJ1-5; no definite D call. This CDR3 contains 14 residues. The V gene's germline CDR1 is LNHDA and CDR2 SQIVND (reference sequence). The ends were cut back, 7 bases at V and 6 bases at J, with 16 bases in the middle. The CDR3 loop reads CASTPGPGPQPQHF. In DNA, the CDR3 is TGTGCCAGTACCCCCGGACCTGGCCCTCAGCCCCAGCATTTT. Supplemented by reference TRBV19 and TRBJ1-5, the full variable domain reads DGGITQSPKYLFRKEGQNVTLSCEQNLNHDAMYWYRQDPGQGLRLIYYSQIVNDFQKGDIAEGYSVSREKKESFPLTVTSAQKNPTAFYLCASTPGPGPQPQHFGDGTRLSIL.

This clonotype occurred a few times. This chain links TRBV10-3 with TRBJ2-1; the D gene is possibly TRBD2 (6 bases). CDR1 and CDR2 from the germline V gene are ENHRY and SYGVKD. CDR3 length equals 16 residues. V lost 3 bases, J lost 2 bases, and 14 bases lay in between. The CDR3 DNA is TGTGCCATCAGTGACGGGGGACGCATTGCCTACAATGAGCAGTTCTTC. Its protein is CAISDGGRIAYNEQFF.

At least ten counts were recorded for this clonotype. The chain joins TRBV3-1 to TRBJ2-3; D might be TRBD1 or TRBD2, each matching 5 bases. Trimming removed 2 bases at V and 6 bases at J, with 9 bases between. CDR1 LGHDT and CDR2 YNNKEL come from the germline V gene (reference sequence). The CDR3 length is 13 residues. The CDR3 nucleotides are TGTGCCAGCAGCCAACCCCGGGGCGATACGCAGTATTTT. This codes for CASSQPRGDTQYF.

This clonotype was observed many times. The rearrangement links TRBV20-1 to TRBJ1-4; D not certain. Germline CDR1 DFQATT, CDR2 SNEGSKA (reference sequence). The CDR3 contains 15 residues. V shed 3 bases and J shed 0 bases, with 11 bases lying between them. CDR3: CSARRTAATNEKLFF. The CDR3 bases are TGCAGTGCTAGGAGAACAGCAGCAACTAATGAAAAACTGTTTTTT.

This clonotype was counted at least ten times. CDR3 nucleotides: TGCGCCAGCAGCCAATACAGGGGGGATGGCTACACCTTC. This sequence encodes CASSQYRGDGYTF. The V call is TRBV4-3, the J call TRBJ1-2; 8 positions match TRBD1. Trimming cost V 2 bases and J 6 bases; bases outside gene matches: 2. Germline V gene lookup returns CDR1 LGHNA and CDR2 YSLEER. The CDR3 is 13 amino acids.

This clonotype was seen ten or more times. The chain couples TRBV7-3 to TRBJ1-1, with D maybe TRBD1 (5 bases). The CDR3 length is 15 residues. The V end lost 2 bases, the J end lost 1 base, and 11 bases lay between the germline ends. Germline lookup yields CDR1 SGHTA and CDR2 FQGTGA. The CDR3 region is CASSLGAEWNTEAFF. In DNA, the CDR3 is TGTGCCAGCAGCTTAGGGGCAGAATGGAACACTGAAGCTTTCTTT.

This clonotype was counted between two and nine times. This chain connects TRBV20-1 to TRBJ2-3, with D tentatively TRBD2 (7 bases). Trimming took 3 bases from V and 4 from J, leaving 17 bases between them. Germline CDR1 reads DFQATT; CDR2 reads SNEGSKA (reference sequence). This CDR3 is built from 15 residues. The CDR3 sequence: CSASLEGGNADTQYF. The CDR3 nucleotides read TGCAGTGCTAGTCTGGAGGGGGGGAACGCAGATACGCAGTATTTT.

In this sample, this clonotype turned up many times. The chain has TRBV3-1 and TRBJ1-4; the D is unclear. CDR1 and CDR2 (germline): LGHDT, YNNKEL (reference sequence). The CDR3 totals 14 residues. V was trimmed by 1 base and J by 11 bases, leaving 14 bases between them. This CDR3 is CASSQVGPKGKLFF. The CDR3 DNA follows: TGTGCCAGCAGCCAAGTTGGGCCTAAAGGGAAACTGTTTTTT.

This clonotype appeared a few times. The chain recombines TRBV25-1 with TRBJ2-1; weak D call: TRBD1 (6 bases). Trimming pared 1 base from V and 4 bases from J, leaving 11 bases between. CDR1 and CDR2 from the germline V gene are MGHDK and SYGVNS. The CDR3 has 15 amino acids. The CDR3 sequence is CASSESGTNYNEQFF. CDR3 coding DNA: TGTGCCAGCAGTGAATCTGGGACAAATTACAATGAGCAGTTCTTC.

The sample holds many counts of this clonotype. The chain links TRBV20-1 to TRBJ1-1; 9 bases line up with TRBD1. CDR3 length: 16 residues. The germline V gene has CDR1 DFQATT and CDR2 SNEGSKA (reference sequence). Unmatched junction bases numbered 7, after V lost 1 base and J lost 1 base. CDR3 in amino acids: CSARATGGARNTEAFF. Written as DNA, the CDR3 is TGCAGTGCTAGAGCCACAGGGGGCGCGAGGAACACTGAAGCTTTCTTT.

This clonotype was recorded at least ten times. The V and J genes are TRBV5-1 and TRBJ1-1, with a tentative D call TRBD1 (5 bases). Germline V gene sequence: CDR1 SGHRS, CDR2 YFSETQ. V lost 4 bases and J lost 7, with 11 bases in between. This CDR3 contains 12 residues. CDR3: CASSPGGIEAFF. The CDR3, as DNA: TGCGCCAGCAGCCCGGGGGGGATTGAAGCTTTCTTT.

This clonotype has a handful of counts. J is TRBJ1-5 and V is TRBV5-4; 7 nucleotides line up with TRBD1. V gave up 4 bases and J gave up 3 bases; unmatched junction bases: 4. This CDR3 region has 14 residues. Germline values: CDR1 SGHNT, CDR2 YYREEE (reference sequence). This CDR3 reads CASSPGQHNQPQHF. Here the CDR3 DNA reads TGTGCCAGCAGCCCGGGACAGCACAATCAGCCCCAGCATTTT. The whole variable domain, remainder taken from reference TRBV5-4 and TRBJ1-5, is ETGVTQSPTHLIKTRGQQVTLRCSSQSGHNTVSWYQQALGQGPQFIFQYYREEENGRGNFPPRFSGLQFPNYSSELNVNALELDDSALYLCASSPGQHNQPQHFGDGTRLSIL.

Many counts were recorded for this clonotype. CDR3 sequence reads: CSARAWDSFYEQFF. CDR3 DNA sequence: TGCAGTGCTAGAGCCTGGGATAGTTTTTATGAGCAGTTCTTC. The chain is built from TRBV20-1 and TRBJ2-1; D call uncertain. Germline CDR1 reads DFQATT; CDR2 reads SNEGSKA (reference sequence). With 1 base removed from V and 8 bases from J, the gap between germline ends came to 15 bases. The CDR3 runs to 14 residues.

The chain's CDR3 is CASLGAAGELFF. The DNA of the CDR3 is TGCGCCAGCTTGGGGGCGGCCGGGGAGCTGTTTTTT. The rearrangement joins TRBV4-3 to TRBJ2-2, with D possibly TRBD1 on 6 matching bases. CDR1 LGHNA and CDR2 YSLEER come from the germline V gene. The CDR3 contains 12 residues. V was trimmed by 8 bases and J by 6 bases, leaving 10 bases between them.

A few counts support this clonotype. This rearrangement joins TRBV24-1 to TRBJ2-2; no clear D gene. This CDR3 region has 15 residues. V shed 0 bases and J shed 1 base, with 5 bases lying between them. Looked up from germline, CDR1 is KGHDR and CDR2 is SFDVKD. The CDR3 spells CATSDLFRNTGELFF. CDR3 bases: TGTGCCACCAGTGATTTGTTCAGGAACACCGGGGAGCTGTTTTTT.

This clonotype was detected ten times or more. This chain connects TRBV9 to TRBJ2-7, with a weak D call TRBD1 (5 bases). Germline loops: CDR1 SGDLS, CDR2 YYNGEE. This CDR3 contains 14 residues. V dropped 4 bases and J dropped 6 bases, with 17 bases sitting between them. The CDR3 DNA is TGTGCCAGCAGCCCCCATCGGGCTAGGGGCGAGCAGTACTTC. Protein: CASSPHRARGEQYF.

This clonotype turned up a few times. The gene calls are TRBV4-1 and TRBJ1-2; D not resolved. Trimming removed 0 bases at V and 2 bases at J, with 10 bases between. The CDR3 runs to 15 residues. CDR1 is MGHRA, CDR2 YSYEKL, per germline. The CDR3 DNA follows: TGCGCCAGCAGCCAAGAATACGCTGTGAACTATGGCTACACCTTC. It translates to CASSQEYAVNYGYTF.

This clonotype occurred a few times. The genes are TRBV5-1 and TRBJ2-5, with TRBD1 matching over 7 bases. CDR1 and CDR2 (germline): SGHRS, YFSETQ. Trimming took 1 base from V and 1 from J; bases not matched to a gene: 4. This CDR3 region has 15 residues. The DNA of the CDR3 is TGCGCCAGCAGCTTGCTAAACAGGGGCCAAGAGACCCAGTACTTC. Translating it yields CASSLLNRGQETQYF.